This paragraph reports one TCR beta chain. The PCR had 60 Vbeta and 13 Jbeta primers. TCRdb's table, derived via immunoSEQ multiplex PCR, lists solely in-frame clones and lacks some. This sample has 75,000 to 90,000 clones, with approximately 75% found just once. The data were taken from a study of cytomegalovirus exposure and HLA in healthy donors. Germline values: CDR1 SGHAT, CDR2 FQNNGV. The CDR3 length is 15 residues. The V gene lost 7 bases and the J gene lost 6 bases, with 21 bases spanning the gap. This clonotype originated in a man aged 55 to 70 in good health and CMV-seronegative. The source material was PBMCs. The chain couples TRBV11-2 to TRBJ1-2; D is possibly TRBD1 (6 bases). This CDR3 reads CASTSGAFPLDGYTF. Here the CDR3 DNA reads TGTGCCAGCACCTCAGGGGCGTTTCCTCTTGATGGCTACACCTTC. Full variable domain (missing parts from reference TRBV11-2 and TRBJ1-2): EAGVAQSPRYKIIEKRQSVAFWCNPISGHATLYWYQQILGQGPKLLIQFQNNGVVDDSQLPKDRFSAERLKGVDSTLKIQPAKLEDSAVYLCASTSGAFPLDGYTFGSGTRLTVV.